The present T cell receptor (beta chain) was sequenced within a study of radiotherapy plus CTLA-4 blockade in lung cancer. Findings and limits, study-wide: Reports identified early blood T cell clone dynamics, with interferon-beta, as the best response predictor.

Treatment of patients with chemo-refractory metastatic non-small-cell lung cancer consisted of focal radiation plus CTLA-4 blockade with ipilimumab. The germline V gene encodes CDR1 SGHRS and CDR2 YFSETQ. Trimming pared 4 bases from V and 3 bases from J, leaving 13 bases between. This CDR3 spans 14 amino acids. Profiled with immunoSEQ multiplex PCR; TCRdb holds only in-frame clones, not every one. The data contain 81,000 or so clones, about 87% of them singletons. Regarding this clone: Its specificity is not known.

The material sequenced was peripheral blood, taken from a patient treated with radiotherapy plus ipilimumab. The receptor's source is a human donor with non-small cell lung cancer who had stable disease on radiotherapy plus ipilimumab. The chain couples TRBV5-1 to TRBJ1-1; D unclear. In DNA form, the CDR3 reads TGCGCCAGCAGCATGCAAAGTCAGGACACTGAAGCTTTCTTT. Residues: CASSMQSQDTEAFF.